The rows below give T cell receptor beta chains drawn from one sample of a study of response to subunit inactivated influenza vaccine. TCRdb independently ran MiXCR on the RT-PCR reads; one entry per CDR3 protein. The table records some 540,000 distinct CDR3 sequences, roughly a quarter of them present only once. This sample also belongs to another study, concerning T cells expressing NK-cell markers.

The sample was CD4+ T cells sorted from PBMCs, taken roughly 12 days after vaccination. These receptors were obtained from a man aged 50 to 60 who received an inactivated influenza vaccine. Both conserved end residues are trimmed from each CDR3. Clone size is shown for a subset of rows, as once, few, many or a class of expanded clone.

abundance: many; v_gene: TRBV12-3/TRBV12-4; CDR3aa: ASTPTSAGEEQF
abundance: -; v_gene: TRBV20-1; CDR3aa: SATGAGANVLT
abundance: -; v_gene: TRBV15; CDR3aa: ATSSAPGQGRKLF
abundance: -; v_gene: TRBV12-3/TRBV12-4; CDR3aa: ASSLAGRGSPLH
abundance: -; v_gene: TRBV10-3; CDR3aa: AISDGTSGTDTQY
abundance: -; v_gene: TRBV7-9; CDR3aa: ASSGPADEQY
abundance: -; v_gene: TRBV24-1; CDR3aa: ATSDFGGLEAF
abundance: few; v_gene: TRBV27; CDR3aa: ASSPLFRDRVDTEAF
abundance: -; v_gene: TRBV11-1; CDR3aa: ASSSTSGGATTSYNEQF
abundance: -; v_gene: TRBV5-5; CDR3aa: ASSTTGENSPLH
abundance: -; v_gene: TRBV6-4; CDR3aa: ASRVDGQDYEQY
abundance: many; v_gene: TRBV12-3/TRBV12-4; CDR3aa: ASSLDGVNGYT
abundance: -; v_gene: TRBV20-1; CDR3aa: SARRGPYEQY
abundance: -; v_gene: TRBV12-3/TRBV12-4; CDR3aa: ASSLRGGRASEQF
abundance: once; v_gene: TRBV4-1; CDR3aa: ASSQDLIRRGLRETQY
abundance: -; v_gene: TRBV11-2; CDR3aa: ASSLHFYGTGNSDTQY
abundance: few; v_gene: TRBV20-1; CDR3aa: SAREGTLAKNIQY
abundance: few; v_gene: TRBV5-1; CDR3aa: ASSLRLAGGSTDTQY
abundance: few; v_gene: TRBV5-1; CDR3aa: ASSVSKGSYEQY
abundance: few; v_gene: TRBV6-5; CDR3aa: ASSYSAVINEKLF
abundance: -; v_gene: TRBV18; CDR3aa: ASSPPWTGASSYEQY
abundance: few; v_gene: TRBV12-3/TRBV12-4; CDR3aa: ASSPGLANYEQY
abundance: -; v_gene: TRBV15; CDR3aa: ATMKFMNTEAF
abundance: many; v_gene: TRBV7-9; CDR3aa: ASSLSVAKNIQY
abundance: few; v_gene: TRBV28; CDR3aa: ASSLFGGGPFGSYNEQF
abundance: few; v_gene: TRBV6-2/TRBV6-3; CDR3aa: ASSYSILYEQY
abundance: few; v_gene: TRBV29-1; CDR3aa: SVGGRGIQETQY
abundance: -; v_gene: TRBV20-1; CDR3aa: SARDRDNRRGGSYEQY
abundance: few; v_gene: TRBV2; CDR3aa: ASSAEAVAKNIQY
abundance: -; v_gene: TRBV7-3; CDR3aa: ASSLGGTSGTTDTQY
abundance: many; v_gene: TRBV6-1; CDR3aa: ASSAGTGSNEKLF
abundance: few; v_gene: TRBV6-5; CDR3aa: ASSQGGEGYT
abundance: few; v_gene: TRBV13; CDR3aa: ASSSGGQGALYEQY
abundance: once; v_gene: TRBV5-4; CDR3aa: ASSRPGLARF
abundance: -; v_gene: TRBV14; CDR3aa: ASSQAGGGDEQY
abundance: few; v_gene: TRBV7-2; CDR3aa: ASSLGGLGTSNEQF
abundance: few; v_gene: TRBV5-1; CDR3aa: ASSLAGAAEEPQH
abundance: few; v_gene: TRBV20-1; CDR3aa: SARDWASGALGGRETQY